The T cell receptor (beta chain) described here comes from a study of human CD8 memory T cell subsets. Study observations and caveats: Few clonotypes were shared between stem-like memory and precursor exhausted T cells.

A UMI-labeled 5' RACE approach was the method that produced the TCR beta libraries. TCRdb reprocessed the 5' RACE reads; each CDR3 protein has one entry and no DNA is given. The sample table includes approximately 10,000 distinct CDR3 sequences. With regard to this clonotype: Its antigen is not identified.

The CDR3 runs 11 residues. The germline V gene has CDR1 SQVTM and CDR2 ANQGSEA. Input material: CD8+ stem-like memory T cells (TSCM and TCM) sorted from PBMCs. Sample subset: stem-like memory CD8 T cells (TSTEM), CCR7+ PD-1- TIGIT-. The rearrangement uses TRBV29-1 and TRBJ2-7; TCRdb outputs TRBD1, but without DNA this stays unchecked. The TCR sequence derives from a human donor in good health. The CDR3 here is CSVGTGNEQYF.